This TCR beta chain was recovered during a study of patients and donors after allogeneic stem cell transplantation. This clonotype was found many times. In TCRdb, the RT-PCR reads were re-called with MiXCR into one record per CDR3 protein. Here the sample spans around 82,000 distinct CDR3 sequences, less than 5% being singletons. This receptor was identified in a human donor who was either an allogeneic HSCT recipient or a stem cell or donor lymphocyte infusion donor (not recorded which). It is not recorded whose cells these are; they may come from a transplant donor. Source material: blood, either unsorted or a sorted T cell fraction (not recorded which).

The CDR3 sequence is CASSPGGLFVAEAFF. The CDR3 region has the DNA TGTGCCAGCTCACCAGGGGGACTCTTTGTGGCTGAAGCTTTCTTT. The gene calls are TRBV18 and TRBJ1-1, with a weak D call TRBD1 (5 bases). Germline V gene lookup returns CDR1 KGHSH and CDR2 LQKENI. There are 15 residues in the CDR3. Deletions cut 2 bases from V and 6 bases from J, with 16 bases between.